This TCR beta chain was obtained from a study of cytomegalovirus exposure and HLA in healthy donors. The PCR made use of 60 Vbeta and 13 Jbeta primers. Sequencing was performed with immunoSEQ multiplex PCR; in TCRdb, only in-frame clones are kept and a portion is missing. The sample lists about 89,000 clones, about 85% seen once, with around 7.4% in the top ten. About this clone itself: Its antigen is currently unknown.

General study points: According to an earlier analysis, most TCR beta V segments yielded productive rearrangements about 87% or about 30% of the time. A highly shared variant cluster was judged a likely technical artifact.

Germline V gene lookup returns CDR1 SGHRS and CDR2 YFSETQ. The CDR3 extends over 11 amino acids. Trimming took 5 bases from V and 8 from J, leaving 10 bases between them. This receptor was identified in a man aged 40-49 years in good health and CMV-seropositive. The chain is built from TRBV5-1 and TRBJ1-2; D remains ambiguous. What was sequenced was PBMCs. The CDR3 here is CASRESSGYTF. The CDR3 coding sequence is TGCGCCAGCAGGGAGAGTAGCGGCTACACCTTC.